The text below deals with one T cell receptor beta chain. This clone was seen a single time. The target of this receptor is not known. No base quality information exists; no much larger clone differs at one position. The data derive from a study of technical replicates of blood from several donors (dated by TCRdb to 2016 to 2017). The library was prepared using the immunoSEQ multiplex PCR assay. The clones in this table, taken by TCRdb from immuneACCESS, are in-frame only. Not every clone is retained; where verified, under half of the shortfall comes from an unresolved V gene, and the cause of the rest is unknown. For this sample the table gives approximately 88,000 clones, of which about 94% were detected only once. The ten largest clonotypes hold over 0.2% of the sample. The germline V gene supplies CDR1 MDHEN and CDR2 SYDVKM. The CDR3 sequence holds 14 residues, the cysteine and phenylalanine included. CDR3 DNA only is kept here, 42 bases in frame from base 1. The V and J ends are trimmed by 2 bases and 2 bases, leaving 8 bases between them.

The receptor's source is a human donor in good health. This chain joins TRBV28 to TRBJ2-3; TRBD1 could be the D gene, as 6 bases match. The sequenced sample was T cells isolated from PBMCs. The CDR3 protein is CASSLDRNTDTQYF. The nucleotide sequence reads TGTGCCAGCAGTTTAGACAGGAACACAGATACGCAGTATTTT.